Described below is a single T cell receptor (beta chain) sequence and its context. This clonotype came up many times. What antigen it recognizes has not been identified. One base away there is no much larger clone; base qualities are not given. The record originates from a study of read filtering for tumor transcriptome and immune sequencing (dated by TCRdb to about 2020). Regarding the complete study: The cohort had approximately 16 male and 14 female patients with a mean age of roughly 64 years, ranging from about 45 to 85. Under revised international staging, eight or nine patients fell into R-ISS I, some 15 into R-ISS II and 7 into R-ISS III. Whole-transcriptome libraries were prepared with the TruSeq RNA Access Library Prep Kit after DNase treatment. TCR-region mapped reads per sample ranged from about 3.5 to 10.27 million with IR-seq versus only about 85 to 1273 with RNA-seq. TCR repertoires obtained by targeted immune repertoire sequencing and by bulk whole-transcriptome sequencing performed on the same bone marrow samples were compared. One main goal was a read-filtering strategy for immune repertoire data, in particular deciding whether clonotypes backed by only one read should be removed. Here is what the overall study found, with its caveats: Single-read clonotypes made up around 85% of clonotypes but only approximately 3.2% of total reads in IR-seq, compared with more than 65% of clonotypes and roughly 40% of reads in RNA-seq. The correlation between IR-seq and RNA-seq shared clonotype proportions rose when single-read clonotypes were removed. The sorted CD138-negative fraction was not purified T cells but a mixed bone marrow immune population. Compared with RNA-seq, IR-seq captured clonotypes at much higher depth and more reliably, and a smaller IR-seq throughput was enough to identify most shared clonotypes.

Bone marrow was sampled from every patient at the time of active disease. Ficoll-Hypaque density gradient centrifugation was used to isolate bone marrow mononuclear cells. Myeloma plasma cells were removed and CD138-negative cells were collected by negative selection after labeling with CD138 magnetic microbeads on a MACS separator. Purity of the isolated cells was checked by flow cytometry on an Attune NxT using CD138 antibodies. Total RNA was extracted with TRIzol reagent and quantified with a NanoDrop spectrophotometer. Paired RNA-seq and IR-seq were performed on each patient's CD138-negative bone marrow sample. Starting from roughly 370 ng RNA, TCR libraries were constructed with the Immunoverse kit using molecular barcoded adaptors that cover the alpha/delta and beta/gamma chains. TCR library preparation used the same RNA that went into transcriptome sequencing. Sequencing of TCR libraries was carried out on an Illumina HiSeq 4000 with 2 x 150 cycles. Per the authors' processing: TCR reads were aligned to human V, D, J and C references and assembled into CDR3 clonotypes with MiXCR, including quality filtering and error correction. Clonotype counts and gene usage diversity were analyzed with the tcR package in R. For inspection of raw mapping reads, RNA-seq reads were mapped by STAR aligner version 2.5.3a onto GRCh37 of the human genome. To test the effect of sequencing depth on detected clonotypes, IR-seq fastq files were randomly downsampled using Seqtk 1.3. Starting from the raw public reads, TCRdb applied fastp trimming at Q25, assembled clones with MiXCR and retained in-frame beta chains. Rows with a matching CDR3 protein are joined into one entry that keeps the most common DNA and genes. It is TCRdb's table, rather than the study itself, that gives the V and J calls and clone size. Across this sample there are approximately 40,000 distinct CDR3 sequences, with roughly an eighth seen only once. The ten most abundant clones make up 25% to 35% of the sample.

The CDR3, from cysteine to phenylalanine, totals 16 residues. Of all the DNA, just the CDR3 is kept, 48 bases in frame from base 1. The germline V gene yields LGHNA for CDR1 and YNFKEQ for CDR2. V loses 0 bases of germline sequence and J loses 4 bases, and the interval between the two ends is 13 bases. The sequenced sample consisted of a population of CD138-negative cells sorted from bone marrow. This sample's cell subset or site label indicates: bone marrow mononuclear cells depleted of CD138+ plasma/myeloma cells by negative magnetic selection. The sequence derives from a donor at least 40 years old with multiple myeloma. Recombination connected TRBV4-2 to TRBJ1-5; a weak D assignment points to TRBD1 (5 bases agree). The nucleotides read TGTGCCAGCAGCCAAGATAACTTGGGGGGGAATCAGCCCCAGCATTTT. The translation is CASSQDNLGGNQPQHF.